This TCR beta chain comes out of a study of T cell responses to AZD1222 COVID-19 vaccine. V was clipped by 3 bases and J by 7 bases; unmatched bases: 4. Per germline, CDR1 MGHRA and CDR2 YSYEKL. The CDR3 runs to 15 residues. About this clone itself: No antigen is known for it.

The table came from immunoSEQ multiplex PCR; TCRdb's copy has only in-frame clones and leaves some out. The sample lists about 130,000 clones; around 90% were seen once. Study conclusions and caveats: Seropositivity was recorded at baseline in only a handful of AZD1222 recipients.

The starting material was peripheral blood, obtained on day 0 of AZD1222 vaccination. The source of this sequence is an adult in good health. This chain joins TRBV4-1 and TRBJ1-6; TRBD1 aligns across 9 bases. CDR3 residues: CASSQPGTGNSPLHF. The CDR3 nucleotides are TGCGCCAGCAGCCAGCCCGGGACAGGGAATTCACCCCTCCACTTT.